This entry lists 26 T cell receptor beta chains sequenced from one sample in a study of cytomegalovirus exposure and HLA in healthy donors (dated 2017 in TCRdb). Libraries were prepared through the immunoSEQ multiplex PCR assay. The multiplex PCR relied on a mix of 60 forward primers for TCR Vbeta segments and 13 reverse primers for TCR Jbeta segments. TCRdb limited this immuneACCESS table to in-frame rearrangements with V and J called. A share of clones is missing; checked studies link under half to unresolved V genes, and the rest is unexplained. This sample's table contains 130,000 to 150,000 clones. The ten largest clones represent approximately 1% of the sample. Sequencing was done on a sample of PBMCs. The receptors here all came from a male donor in good health and CMV-seronegative.

The chain employs TRBV5-1 and TRBJ1-6; TRBD1 is a possible D gene (6 bases). This CDR3 comprises 14 residues. Germline values: CDR1 SGHRS, CDR2 YFSETQ. V lost 2 bases, J lost 9 bases, and 12 bases lay in between. In DNA, the CDR3 is TGCGCCAGCAGCTTACAGGGTCCGGTTTCACCCCTCCACTTT. This codes for CASSLQGPVSPLHF.

The rearrangement links TRBV28 to TRBJ1-2; D possibly corresponds to TRBD1 (5 bases). Per the germline V gene, CDR1 is MDHEN and CDR2 is SYDVKM. Trimming left V 6 bases short and J 0 bases short, with 20 bases between. CDR3 length: 17 residues. The CDR3 region is CASSLSGSGGTNYGYTF. CDR3 nucleotides: TGTGCCAGCAGCCTCTCAGGGAGTGGGGGGACTAACTATGGCTACACCTTC.

The chain employs TRBV5-1 and TRBJ1-2; 8 nucleotides agree with TRBD1. The CDR3 has 14 amino acids. Looked up from germline, CDR1 is SGHRS and CDR2 is YFSETQ. The J segment lost 3 bases and the V segment lost 0 bases, leaving 1 base of the junction unmatched. As DNA, the CDR3 is TGCGCCAGCAGCTTGGACAGGGGGGACTATGGCTACACCTTC. It translates to CASSLDRGDYGYTF.

The chain combines TRBV5-1 with TRBJ1-1; D is ambiguous. Germline V gene lookup returns CDR1 SGHRS and CDR2 YFSETQ. The CDR3 runs 15 residues. V lost 1 base and J lost 0, with 10 bases in between. The CDR3 DNA is TGCGCCAGCAGCTTGTTGACTAACCTGAACACTGAAGCTTTCTTT. It specifies CASSLLTNLNTEAFF.

This chain connects TRBV18 to TRBJ2-6; weak D call: TRBD2 (5 bases). The CDR3 contains 14 residues. CDR1 and CDR2 (germline): KGHSH, LQKENI. V lost 11 bases, J lost 0 bases, and 11 bases lay in between. CDR3: CAGRAFSGANVLTF. DNA for the CDR3: TGTGCCGGGAGAGCCTTCTCTGGGGCCAACGTCCTGACTTTC. Full variable domain (missing parts from reference TRBV18 and TRBJ2-6): NAGVMQNPRHLVRRRGQEARLRCSPMKGHSHVYWYRQLPEEGLKFMVYLQKENIIDESGMPKERFSAEFPKEGPSILRIQQVVRGDSAAYFCAGRAFSGANVLTFGAGSRLTVL.

This chain connects TRBV20-1 to TRBJ2-5; D not resolved. This CDR3 comprises 10 residues. V lost 7 bases to trimming and J lost 5 bases, with 8 bases between them. The germline V gene has CDR1 DFQATT and CDR2 SNEGSKA (reference sequence). In DNA, the CDR3 is TGCAGTGTCCCTAAGGAGACCCAGTACTTC. This encodes CSVPKETQYF.

This rearrangement joins TRBV27 to TRBJ1-1, with D perhaps matching TRBD1 (5 bases). Trimming pared 3 bases from V and 1 base from J, leaving 12 bases between. CDR3 length: 15 amino acids. Germline V gene lookup returns CDR1 MNHEY and CDR2 SMNVEV (reference sequence). The CDR3 protein is CASSLVGGWNTEAFF. For the CDR3, the DNA is TGTGCCAGCAGTTTGGTGGGGGGGTGGAACACTGAAGCTTTCTTT.

The gene calls are TRBV29-1 and TRBJ1-1; possibly TRBD1 for D (5 bases). Per germline, CDR1 SQVTM and CDR2 ANQGSEA. Trimming stripped 0 bases from V and 4 bases from J, with 15 bases between. The CDR3 runs to 15 residues. The CDR3 DNA sequence: TGCAGCGTTGAAGAAGGGGCCCCTCCCCCCACTGAAGCTTTCTTT. Amino acids: CSVEEGAPPPTEAFF.

This sequence joins TRBV6-5 and TRBJ2-1; the D gene is possibly TRBD2 (5 bases). Germline-derived CDR1 and CDR2 are MNHEY and SVGAGI. The length of the CDR3 is 15 residues. Trimming left V 0 bases short and J 7 bases short, with 13 bases between. The CDR3 DNA reads TGTGCCAGCAGTTACTCGATAGCTAGCCCGAATGAGCAGTTCTTC. It translates to CASSYSIASPNEQFF.

The V and J genes are TRBV10-3 and TRBJ1-2, with D unclear. Germline values: CDR1 ENHRY, CDR2 SYGVKD. CDR3 length equals 12 residues. Trimming removed 8 bases from V and 7 bases from J, with 14 bases in between. CDR3 bases: TGTGCCATCTTCCGAGAGGGCGGTGGCTACACCTTC. Its protein product is CAIFREGGGYTF.

J is TRBJ1-3 and V is TRBV9; unclear D gene. With 0 bases removed from V and 0 bases from J, the gap between germline ends came to 7 bases. The germline CDR1 and CDR2 sequences are SGDLS and YYNGEE. The CDR3 is 15 amino acids. The CDR3 spells CASSVVPSSGNTIYF. The CDR3, as DNA: TGTGCCAGCAGCGTAGTCCCCAGCTCTGGAAACACCATATATTTT.

The V and J genes are TRBV25-1 and TRBJ2-7, with D possibly matching TRBD1 (5 bases). The CDR3 consists of 13 residues. Trimming took 5 bases from V and 1 from J, leaving 9 bases between them. CDR1 and CDR2 (germline): MGHDK, SYGVNS. The CDR3 loop reads CASSSAGSYEQYF. CDR3 coding DNA: TGTGCCAGCAGTTCCGCAGGGTCCTACGAGCAGTACTTC.

Of note for this clone: An end of the junction differs from the germline gene, which may be a read error. The V call is TRBV7-7, the J call TRBJ2-5; the D gene is possibly TRBD1 (6 bases). The CDR3 loop spans 14 amino acids. Per germline, CDR1 SSHAT and CDR2 FNYEAQ (reference sequence). This CDR3 reads CASSPRTEGETQYF. The CDR3 nucleotides read TGTGCTAGCAGCCCTAGGACAGAGGGGGAGACCCAGTACTTC.

V usage is TRBV15 and J usage is TRBJ2-1, with 9 bases identical to TRBD1. Looked up from germline, CDR1 is LNHNV and CDR2 is YYDKDF (reference sequence). The CDR3 loop spans 16 amino acids. With 0 bases clipped from V and 4 bases from J, the junction kept 4 bases outside the gene matches. DNA of the CDR3: TGTGCCACCAGCAGAGATCGGGACAGGGAATACAATGAGCAGTTCTTC. It encodes CATSRDRDREYNEQFF.

The chain carries TRBV11-1 and TRBJ2-7, with 7 positions matching TRBD2. The CDR3 is 17 residues long. Germline CDR1 and CDR2: SGHAT and FQDESV (reference sequence). Losses at the gene ends were 5 bases for V and 4 bases for J; bases not matched to a gene: 17. This chain's CDR3 is CASSPRAGDPRRYEQYF. CDR3 DNA: TGTGCCAGCAGCCCTAGGGCGGGGGACCCCAGACGGTACGAGCAGTACTTC.

The gene calls are TRBV5-6 and TRBJ2-3; D is perhaps TRBD2 (6 bases). There are 16 residues in the CDR3. V lost 1 base and J lost 2, with 14 bases in between. Germline V gives CDR1 SGHDT, CDR2 YYEEEE. CDR3 in DNA: TGTGCCAGCAGCTTGCCCCCGGGAGAGCTCACAGATACGCAGTATTTT. This gives the protein CASSLPPGELTDTQYF.

The chain is built from TRBV30 and TRBJ1-2, with D tentatively TRBD1 (5 bases). Trimming took 4 bases from V and 3 from J, leaving 9 bases between them. The CDR3 runs to 12 residues. The germline gives CDR1 GTSNPN, CDR2 SVGIG (reference sequence). This chain's CDR3 is CAWTDRDYGYTF. CDR3 bases: TGTGCCTGGACCGACAGAGACTATGGCTACACCTTC. Using reference TRBV30 and TRBJ1-2 for the parts outside the CDR3, the full variable domain is SQTIHQWPATLVQPVGSPLSLECTVEGTSNPNLYWYRQAAGRGLQLLFYSVGIGQISSEVPQNLSASRPQDRQFILSSKKLLLSDSGFYLCAWTDRDYGYTFGSGTRLTVV.

The chain's CDR3 is CASRRSGTGVRGYTF. In DNA form, the CDR3 reads TGTGCCAGCAGGCGTTCGGGTACAGGGGTTCGCGGCTACACCTTC. The rearrangement links TRBV7-9 to TRBJ1-2; 7 bases map to TRBD1. The V and J ends lost 6 bases and 8 bases, in that order; junction bases with no gene match: 15. The V gene's germline CDR1 is SEHNR and CDR2 FQNEAQ (reference sequence). The CDR3 extends over 15 amino acids.

The rearrangement uses TRBV5-1 and TRBJ1-2; TRBD1 agrees at 7 bases. In germline, CDR1 is SGHRS, CDR2 YFSETQ. The CDR3 extends over 13 amino acids. Unmatched junction bases numbered 3, after V lost 2 bases and J lost 5 bases. The CDR3 loop is CASSFRDSYGYTF. As DNA, the CDR3 is TGCGCCAGCAGCTTCCGGGACAGTTATGGCTACACCTTC.

The genes are TRBV7-2 and TRBJ2-6, with 9 nucleotides matching TRBD1. J was trimmed by 0 bases and V by 4 bases; bases with no gene match: 10. Per the germline V gene, CDR1 is SGHTA and CDR2 is FQGNSA. The CDR3 covers 19 residues. CDR3 coding DNA: TGTGCCAGCAGCTCCACTATTGGGACAGGGAACTCTGGGGCCAACGTCCTGACTTTC. Protein sequence: CASSSTIGTGNSGANVLTF.

The chain employs TRBV5-1 and TRBJ1-1; D might be TRBD1 (6 bases). V lost 0 bases and J 1 base, leaving 19 bases between the germline ends. CDR1 and CDR2 from the germline V gene are SGHRS and YFSETQ. The CDR3 covers 18 residues. As DNA, the CDR3 is TGCGCCAGCAGCTTGGCTTCAGCTATGGCGACAGGGAACACTGAAGCTTTCTTT. It yields the protein CASSLASAMATGNTEAFF.

V and J are TRBV5-8 and TRBJ2-5; TRBD2 matches 13 bases. J was trimmed by 4 bases and V by 4 bases; bases with no gene match: 4. The CDR3 runs 15 residues. Per the germline V gene, CDR1 is SGHTS and CDR2 is YDEGEE. The chain's CDR3 is CASSPGLAGTETQYF. The CDR3 DNA reads as TGTGCCAGCAGCCCGGGACTAGCGGGAACAGAGACCCAGTACTTC.

The chain links TRBV5-1 to TRBJ2-2; a possible D gene is TRBD1 (6 bases). The V and J ends lost 3 bases and 6 bases respectively, with 21 bases between them. The CDR3 totals 17 residues. Looked up from germline, CDR1 is SGHRS and CDR2 is YFSETQ. CDR3 bases: TGCGCCAGCAGCTCATTTGCTGCATTGGGGGCAGCCGGGGAGCTGTTTTTT. It encodes CASSSFAALGAAGELFF.

The J gene is TRBJ1-1, the V gene TRBV29-1; D is perhaps TRBD1 (5 bases). CDR1 SQVTM and CDR2 ANQGSEA come from the germline V gene. Deletions cut 4 bases from V and 0 bases from J, with 9 bases between. The CDR3 has 13 residues. The CDR3 region has the DNA TGCAGCGTTGTCCCGGACATGAACACTGAAGCTTTCTTT. It is translated as CSVVPDMNTEAFF.

The V gene is TRBV30, the J gene TRBJ1-1; the D gene is possibly TRBD1 (6 bases). The CDR3 extends over 14 amino acids. Germline V lookup: CDR1 GTSNPN, CDR2 SVGIG (reference sequence). V was trimmed by 0 bases and J by 1 base, leaving 9 bases between them. CDR3 nucleotides: TGTGCCTGGAGTGTAAGGGGGAGGAACACTGAAGCTTTCTTT. It encodes CAWSVRGRNTEAFF. The full variable domain, with the rest looked up from reference TRBV30 and TRBJ1-1, is SQTIHQWPATLVQPVGSPLSLECTVEGTSNPNLYWYRQAAGRGLQLLFYSVGIGQISSEVPQNLSASRPQDRQFILSSKKLLLSDSGFYLCAWSVRGRNTEAFFGQGTRLTVV.

The chain carries TRBV6-8 and TRBJ2-2; unclear D gene. The germline V gene encodes CDR1 MNHGY and CDR2 SAAAGT. The CDR3 is 13 residues long. Trimming took 4 bases from V and 3 from J, leaving 6 bases between them. The CDR3 DNA sequence: TGTGCCAGCAGTTCAACAGACACCGGGGAGCTGTTTTTT. Translating gives CASSSTDTGELFF.